The rows below give T cell receptor beta chains drawn from one sample of a study of blood T cell repertoires in COVID-19. Sequencing was performed with immunoSEQ multiplex PCR; in TCRdb, only in-frame clones are kept and a portion is missing. The data show about 200,000 clones, with around 86% seen just once and 5.6% held by the top ten. Sequencing was carried out using PBMCs or T cells enriched from blood (not recorded which). Source of these receptors: a middle-aged man with acute COVID-19. The CDR3 runs from the conserved cysteine through the conserved F or W. A D gene is named only where the DNA matches it firmly. Expanded clones are given a class, and other clones once, few, many or no size at all.

TRBV4-3	TRBD1	TRBJ2-2	.	TGCGCCAGCAGCGGGACAGGGGGTCGACACGGGGAGCTGTTTTTT	CASSGTGGRHGELFF
TRBV5-1	TRBD2	TRBJ2-5	.	TGCGCCAGCAGCTCCGAGCGGGAGCGACGGGAGACCCAGTACTTC	CASSSERERRETQYF
TRBV7-6	.	TRBJ2-3	.	TGTGCCAGCAGCTTGCCCAGGGATGAAGATACGCAGTATTTT	CASSLPRDEDTQYF
TRBV5-6	.	TRBJ2-7	.	TGTGCCAGCAGCTCGGAGGCGGGTAGGGACGAGCAGTACTTC	CASSSEAGRDEQYF
TRBV27	TRBD1	TRBJ1-1	.	TGTGCCAGCATCAGGGGGTATGAAGCTTTCTTT	CASIRGYEAFF
TRBV27	TRBD1	TRBJ1-2	once	TGTGCCAGCAGTGAAACAGGGGACGGCTACACCTTC	CASSETGDGYTF
TRBV5-1	.	TRBJ2-5	.	TGCGCCAGCATGGAGGAGACCCAGTACTTC	CASMEETQYF
TRBV7-9	TRBD1	TRBJ1-1	.	TGTGCCAGCAGCCCCCAGGGGGAGAGATACACTGAAGCTTTCTTT	CASSPQGERYTEAFF
TRBV24-1	.	TRBJ2-2	.	TGTGCCACCACGGAGTCGGGGAACACCGGGGAGCTGTTTTTT	CATTESGNTGELFF
TRBV2	TRBD1	TRBJ2-2	once	TGTGCCAGCAGGGGATTTCTAGGGGGCGAAAAGAACACCGGGGAGCTGTTTTTT	CASRGFLGGEKNTGELFF
TRBV25-1	.	TRBJ2-5	.	TGTGCCAGCAGTGAACTCGTGACCCCGAGGGAGGAGACCCAGTACTTC	CASSELVTPREETQYF
TRBV6-2/TRBV6-3	.	TRBJ1-5	.	TGTGCCAGCAGTTTCCCTAGCAGTCAGCCCCAGCATTTT	CASSFPSSQPQHF
TRBV7-2	.	TRBJ2-1	.	TGTGCCAGCAGCTTAGCGACGGGAGTCTACAATGAGCAGTTCTTC	CASSLATGVYNEQFF
TRBV4-2	TRBD1	TRBJ2-7	.	TGTGCCAGCAGCCAAGATGCCGGGACAGTTTCCTACGAGCAGTACTTC	CASSQDAGTVSYEQYF
TRBV25-1	.	TRBJ2-1	.	TGTGCCAGCAGTGACTTCAATGAGCAGTTCTTC	CASSDFNEQFF
TRBV6-5	TRBD1	TRBJ2-1	.	TGTGCCAGCAGTTACGCGCAGGGGGCATGGGAGCAGTTCTTC	CASSYAQGAWEQFF
TRBV28	.	TRBJ1-3	.	TGTGCCAGCACCCCCTCCAGCTCTGGAAACACCATATATTTT	CASTPSSSGNTIYF
TRBV25-1	TRBD1	TRBJ1-6	.	TGTGCCAGCAGTTGGCAGGGGGTAAATTCACCCCTCCACTTT	CASSWQGVNSPLHF
TRBV4-1	.	TRBJ2-1	.	TGCGCCAGCAGCCAAGTCCCCCTTGTCGCTAGGTCTTCGGATGAGCAGTTCTTC	CASSQVPLVARSSDEQFF
TRBV28	.	TRBJ2-3	.	TGTGCCAGCAGTTTATGGCAGGCTACAGATACGCAGTATTTT	CASSLWQATDTQYF
TRBV30	TRBD1	TRBJ1-5	.	TGTGCCTGGAGTGTACAACAGGGGGCTCAGCCCCAGCATTTT	CAWSVQQGAQPQHF
TRBV29-1	.	TRBJ2-1	many	TGCAGCGTCGCCCCCTCGGGAGATAGGAATGAGCAGTTCTTC	CSVAPSGDRNEQFF
TRBV7-8	.	TRBJ2-7	.	TGTGCCAGCAGCCTCCCAGGCTCATCCTACGAGCAGTACTTC	CASSLPGSSYEQYF
TRBV27	TRBD1	TRBJ2-7	.	TGTGCCAGCAGCCCTTCCTTCGTAGGGGGCCCCGAGCAGTACTTC	CASSPSFVGGPEQYF
TRBV3-1/TRBV3-2	.	TRBJ1-2	.	TGTGCCAGCAGCCGGTCACAGGGTTACTATGGCTACACCTTC	CASSRSQGYYGYTF
TRBV6-5	.	TRBJ1-5	.	TGTGCCAGCAGTCCTTTTAGCAATCAGCCCCAGCATTTT	CASSPFSNQPQHF
TRBV27	.	TRBJ2-2	.	TGTGCCAGCAGCCTTCCCCCCGGGGAGCTGTTTTTT	CASSLPPGELFF
TRBV28	.	TRBJ2-7	once	TGTGCCAGCAGTTTAGGGGGCGTCTACGAGCAGTACTTC	CASSLGGVYEQYF
TRBV5-1	TRBD1	TRBJ2-3	.	TGCGCCAGCAGCTTGGCCAGTTTTTCGGGACAGGGGGGGATACCGCAGTATTTT	CASSLASFSGQGGIPQYF
TRBV7-7	TRBD1	TRBJ2-2	.	TGTGCCAGCAGCCCGGGACAGGGGGACACCGGGGAGCTGTTTTTT	CASSPGQGDTGELFF
TRBV7-3	.	TRBJ1-1	once	TGTGCCAGCAGCCAACAGGGATCGGGGACTGAAGCTTTCTTT	CASSQQGSGTEAFF
TRBV7-9	.	TRBJ1-1	.	TGTGCCAGCAGGGCCTCCATGAACACTGAAGCTTTCTTT	CASRASMNTEAFF
TRBV2	.	TRBJ1-3	.	TGTGCCAGCAGTGATTACTCTCTCTCTGGAAACACCATATATTTT	CASSDYSLSGNTIYF
TRBV10-3	.	TRBJ1-3	.	TGTGCCATCAATAACAGTTCTCTCTCTGGAAACACCATATATTTT	CAINNSSLSGNTIYF
TRBV10-3	.	TRBJ2-5	.	TGTGCCATCAGGGCCCCGAGGGCGGAGACCCAGTACTTC	CAIRAPRAETQYF
TRBV12-3/TRBV12-4	.	TRBJ2-7	.	TGTGCCAGCAGTTTAATGGGGCTACAGTACTTC	CASSLMGLQYF
TRBV15	TRBD1	TRBJ1-4	.	TGTGCCACCAGCAGTCCCCAAGACCGGGACAGGGTTAATGAAAAACTGTTTTTT	CATSSPQDRDRVNEKLFF
TRBV5-6	.	TRBJ1-1	.	TGTGCCAGCAGCTTTTCTGGGGGGGCGTACACTGAAGCTTTCTTT	CASSFSGGAYTEAFF
TRBV2	TRBD1	TRBJ1-5	.	TGTGCCAGCAGGTACAGGGGTGATCAGCCCCAGCATTTT	CASRYRGDQPQHF